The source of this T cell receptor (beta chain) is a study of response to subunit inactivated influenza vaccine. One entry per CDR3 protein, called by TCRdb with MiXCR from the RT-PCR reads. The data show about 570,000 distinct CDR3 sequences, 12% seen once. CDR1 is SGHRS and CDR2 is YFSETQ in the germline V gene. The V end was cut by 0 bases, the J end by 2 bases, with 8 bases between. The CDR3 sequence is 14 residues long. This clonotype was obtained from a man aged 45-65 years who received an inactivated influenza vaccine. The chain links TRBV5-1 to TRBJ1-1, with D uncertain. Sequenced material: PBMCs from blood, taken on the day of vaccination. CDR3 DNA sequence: TGCGCCAGCAGCTTGGCTCACCAAAACACTGAAGCTTTCTTT. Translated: CASSLAHQNTEAFF.